This T cell receptor beta chain was sequenced during a study of blood T cell repertoires in COVID-19. At the level of the study: Italy, Spain and the United States were the sources of the convalescent and acute COVID-19 samples.

Trimming pared 7 bases from V and 3 bases from J, leaving 10 bases between. This CDR3 comprises 12 residues. CDR1 SQVTM and CDR2 ANQGSEA come from the germline V gene. In the source study's methods: Reference gene primer amplification gave estimated nucleated cell counts. Sequencing was performed with immunoSEQ multiplex PCR; in TCRdb, only in-frame clones are kept and a portion is missing. V and J calls and clone size are as listed in that table; D and trimming were resolved from the DNA. The table has fewer than 120,000 clones, 88% seen once. The receptor was derived from a woman in her fifties or sixties with acute or convalescent COVID-19. The chain joins TRBV29-1 to TRBJ2-1, with D perhaps matching TRBD1 (6 bases). Input material: peripheral blood. The CDR3 region is CSGAGDYNEQFF. CDR3 in DNA: TGCAGCGGCGCAGGGGACTACAATGAGCAGTTCTTC.